These 21 T cell receptor beta chains share one sample of origin, sequenced in a study of shared clonotypes between healthy human individuals. The method was immunoSEQ multiplex PCR; TCRdb's version includes in-frame clones alone and lacks a portion of them. This repertoire shows fewer than 200,000 clones, 66% found once; its top ten account for about 10%. Specimen: memory CD4+ T cells sorted from blood. Subset in this sample: CD45RA-negative fraction. Receptor source: a man aged 30 to 39 in good health.

The chain employs TRBV18 and TRBJ2-1; D might be TRBD1 or TRBD2, each matching 5 bases. CDR1 KGHSH and CDR2 LQKENI come from the germline V gene. This CDR3 spans 14 amino acids. The ends were cut back, 1 base at V and 4 bases at J, with 8 bases in the middle. The CDR3 DNA sequence: TGTGCCAGCTCACCACTTGGGACGTACAATGAGCAGTTCTTC. This codes for CASSPLGTYNEQFF.

This chain joins TRBV5-4 and TRBJ2-7; D is unresolved. The CDR3 is 14 amino acids. V was cut by 0 bases and J by 0 bases, with 7 bases left in between. Germline loops: CDR1 SGHNT, CDR2 YYREEE (reference sequence). The CDR3 DNA reads as TGTGCCAGCAGCTTGGGCAGGTCCTCCTACGAGCAGTACTTC. Its protein product is CASSLGRSSYEQYF.

DNA for the CDR3: TGTGCCAGCAGCAAAGGAAGGGGAAAAGCTTTCTTT. This translates into CASSKGRGKAFF. The V and J genes are TRBV7-3 and TRBJ1-1; a weak D match, TRBD1 (5 bases). The CDR3 sequence is 12 residues long. Per the germline V gene, CDR1 is SGHTA and CDR2 is FQGTGA. Deletions cut 5 bases from V and 9 bases from J, with 13 bases between. The entire variable domain, with the rest obtained from reference TRBV7-3 and TRBJ1-1, is as follows: GAGVSQTPSNKVTEKGKYVELRCDPISGHTALYWYRQSLGQGPEFLIYFQGTGAADDSGLPNDRFFAVRPEGSVSTLKIQRTERGDSAVYLCASSKGRGKAFFGQGTRLTVV.

The rearrangement joins TRBV28 to TRBJ1-1; 7 nucleotides agree with TRBD1. V was clipped by 3 bases and J by 3 bases; unmatched bases: 16. This CDR3 is 18 amino acids long. Germline V gene sequence: CDR1 MDHEN, CDR2 SYDVKM. Here the CDR3 DNA reads TGTGCCAGCAGTTTTATCTCGACAGGGAAGGGGGCAGACACTGAAGCTTTCTTT. It yields the protein CASSFISTGKGADTEAFF.

The chain is built from TRBV19 and TRBJ1-2, with D perhaps matching TRBD1 (6 bases). V was pared by 5 bases and J by 6 bases, with 13 bases between. The CDR3 contains 13 residues. Per germline, CDR1 LNHDA and CDR2 SQIVND (reference sequence). CDR3: CASSQGQMDGYTF. CDR3 coding DNA: TGTGCCAGTAGTCAGGGGCAGATGGATGGCTACACCTTC.

This clone appeared many times. The chain carries TRBV25-1 and TRBJ2-2; D is undetermined. The CDR3 extends over 12 amino acids. Germline CDR1 is MGHDK and CDR2 is SYGVNS. V was shortened by 2 bases and J by 3 bases, with 1 base between the two germline ends. CDR3 in amino acids: CASSEDTGELFF. The CDR3 region has the DNA TGTGCCAGCAGTGAAGACACCGGGGAGCTGTTTTTT.

This clone showed up just a few times. This chain connects TRBV7-2 to TRBJ2-1, with 8 bases fitting TRBD2. The germline V gene encodes CDR1 SGHTA and CDR2 FQGNSA. The CDR3 has 15 residues. After removal of 5 bases from V and 0 bases from J, the junction contained 3 bases not matched to a gene. CDR3 coding DNA: TGTGCCAGCAGCCAAGGGACTAGCTCCTACAATGAGCAGTTCTTC. This translates into CASSQGTSSYNEQFF.

V and J are TRBV11-3 and TRBJ2-3; a weak D match, TRBD1 (6 bases). The V gene's germline CDR1 is SGHNT and CDR2 YENEEA. This CDR3 region has 12 residues. Deletions cut 5 bases from V and 4 bases from J, with 7 bases between. For the CDR3, the DNA is TGTGCCAGCAGCGGGGGCTCAGATACGCAGTATTTT. This codes for CASSGGSDTQYF.

On this clone itself: Other DNA sequences within the sample encode an identical CDR3. The V gene is TRBV18, the J gene TRBJ2-7, with D hard to call. The length of the CDR3 is 11 residues. V lost 3 bases, J lost 4 bases, and 4 bases lay in between. The germline V gene encodes CDR1 KGHSH and CDR2 LQKENI. CDR3 DNA sequence: TGTGCCAGCTCACCGGGATACGAGCAGTACTTC. Its translation is CASSPGYEQYF.

V is TRBV7-2 and J is TRBJ2-7; D unclear. CDR1 is SGHTA and CDR2 is FQGNSA in the germline V gene. The CDR3 contains 14 residues. V dropped 7 bases and J dropped 3 bases, with 16 bases sitting between them. CDR3 sequence: CASKRNLGIYEQYF. The CDR3 DNA reads as TGTGCCAGCAAACGCAACTTGGGCATCTACGAGCAGTACTTC.

The V call is TRBV5-1, the J call TRBJ2-5; D is uncertain. The germline V gene has CDR1 SGHRS and CDR2 YFSETQ. The CDR3 totals 13 residues. V was pared by 6 bases and J by 5 bases, with 14 bases between. The CDR3 nucleotides read TGCGCCAGCATCGACGGCTCCGGGGAGACCCAGTACTTC. Protein product: CASIDGSGETQYF.

This clone has more than one count but fewer than ten. The chain has TRBV11-2 and TRBJ2-5, with 11 bases identical to TRBD2. The ends lost 5 bases at V and 5 bases at J; junction bases unmatched: 13. CDR1 and CDR2 (germline): SGHAT, FQNNGV. CDR3 length: 17 residues. Here the CDR3 DNA reads TGTGCCAGCAGCCCCGGGGTAGCGGGAGGGGTGCGGGAGACCCAGTACTTC. Translation: CASSPGVAGGVRETQYF.

This chain connects TRBV5-1 to TRBJ1-4, with TRBD1 as a possible D gene (5 bases). Trimming removed 4 bases from V and 4 bases from J, with 8 bases in between. The CDR3 covers 13 residues. CDR1 and CDR2 from the germline V gene are SGHRS and YFSETQ. This chain's CDR3 is CASSPGGNEKLFF. The CDR3 nucleotides read TGCGCCAGCAGCCCGGGGGGTAATGAAAAACTGTTTTTT.

The CDR3 DNA reads as TGCAGCGCCGGGACTAGCGCCACAGATACGCAGTATTTT. It translates to CSAGTSATDTQYF. The chain has TRBV29-1 and TRBJ2-3; TRBD2 aligns across 10 bases. This CDR3 comprises 13 residues. CDR1 SQVTM and CDR2 ANQGSEA come from the germline V gene. V trimming: 7 bases; J trimming: 2 bases; junction bases outside the gene matches: 3.

The rearrangement joins TRBV7-9 to TRBJ2-1; TRBD2 matches at 10 bases. The ends lost 4 bases at V and 8 bases at J; junction bases unmatched: 8. Germline CDR1 is SEHNR and CDR2 is FQNEAQ (reference sequence). The CDR3 totals 15 residues. The CDR3 loop reads CASSSLAGGGDEQFF. The CDR3 nucleotides are TGTGCCAGCAGCTCATTAGCGGGAGGTGGCGATGAGCAGTTCTTC.

CDR3 coding DNA: TGTGCCATCAGTGAGTCGATAGGACCCGGAAACTATGGCTACACCTTC. It yields the protein CAISESIGPGNYGYTF. The chain employs TRBV10-3 and TRBJ1-2; no firm D call. Germline assignment: CDR1 ENHRY and CDR2 SYGVKD. The length of the CDR3 is 16 residues. V shed 0 bases and J shed 2 bases, with 13 bases lying between them.

The gene calls are TRBV23-1 and TRBJ2-7; tentative D call: TRBD2 (6 bases). Being an ORF, TRBV23-1 has a function that is uncertain. The CDR3 runs to 16 residues. Trimming pared 0 bases from V and 3 bases from J, leaving 15 bases between. CDR3 in amino acids: CASSQSSAGYIYEQYF. The CDR3 DNA reads TGCGCCAGCAGTCAATCTAGCGCGGGATACATCTACGAGCAGTACTTC.

The chain joins TRBV5-1 to TRBJ1-1; D call uncertain. The germline V and J ends were trimmed by 0 bases and 11 bases, with 17 bases remaining between them. This CDR3 is 14 amino acids long. From germline, CDR1 is SGHRS and CDR2 YFSETQ. This CDR3 reads CASSLGSSGFGAFF. CDR3 coding DNA: TGCGCCAGCAGCTTGGGGTCATCAGGCTTCGGGGCTTTCTTT.

This clone has a handful of counts. The chain joins TRBV5-8 to TRBJ1-5, with a possible D match to TRBD1 (6 bases). The germline CDR1 and CDR2 sequences are SGHTS and YDEGEE. This CDR3 has 15 amino acids. V lost 4 bases and J lost 4, with 15 bases in between. In nucleotides, the CDR3 is TGTGCCAGCAGCCCCGCCTGGGGGCGGAATCAGCCCCAGCATTTT. As protein: CASSPAWGRNQPQHF.

The rearrangement links TRBV28 to TRBJ1-2; D might be TRBD1 (5 bases). The CDR3 consists of 14 residues. Trimming stripped 11 bases from V and 9 bases from J, with 25 bases between. The germline CDR1 and CDR2 sequences are MDHEN and SYDVKM. The CDR3 DNA is TGTGCCGTACAATCCACCTACAGGTCCTGGAGCTACACCTTC. Its protein is CAVQSTYRSWSYTF.

J is TRBJ2-1 and V is TRBV7-8; 9 nucleotides align to TRBD2. Germline-derived CDR1 and CDR2 are SGHVS and FQNEAQ. V dropped 5 bases and J dropped 4; count of bases not matched to a gene: 9. CDR3 length equals 16 residues. CDR3 coding DNA: TGTGCCAGCAGCCTTCAAGCGGGAGGCCGATACAATGAGCAGTTCTTC. Encoded protein: CASSLQAGGRYNEQFF.